The clone carrying this TCR beta chain was recorded a few times. Its antigen is undetermined. By definition, stable hyperthyroidism involved no ophthalmopathy within 18 months of follow-up. Aged 18 to 65, hyperthyroidism patients had been newly diagnosed, with under 2 months' duration. A diagnosis was made from clinical symptoms together with serum thyroxine, TRAb, thyroid ultrasound and orbital computed tomography. The data originate from a study of Graves' ophthalmopathy and Graves' hyperthyroidism. Study-wide points: Most expanded clonotypes from thyroid (those above 0.001 frequency) were also found in blood.

TCR beta CDR3 amplification used RNA transcripts. Amplification began with first-round RT-PCR using HTBI primers, then second-round multiplex PCR was performed. A single record per CDR3 protein comes from TCRdb applying MiXCR to the multiplex PCR reads. Seen here are 620,000 or so distinct CDR3 sequences, about 20% observed once, and the top ten hold roughly 6.9%. This receptor was obtained from a woman aged 18-29 years with stable Graves' hyperthyroidism. Some clones in this sample may be carry-over from other donors' samples. The sequenced material came from peripheral blood.

This chain's CDR3 is CASRLQGNTEYGNQPQHF. The CDR3 bases are TGTGCCAGCAGGTTACAGGGGAATACAGAATATGGCAATCAGCCCCAGCATTTT. The rearrangement uses TRBV6-2 or TRBV6-3 and TRBJ1-5; 7 bases match TRBD1. The CDR3 runs to 18 residues. CDR1 is MNHEY and CDR2 is SVGEGT in the germline V gene. The V and J ends lost 6 bases and 2 bases, in that order; junction bases with no gene match: 16.